The rows below give T cell receptor beta chains drawn from one sample of a study of shared clonotypes between healthy human individuals. The repertoire was sequenced with immunoSEQ multiplex PCR; TCRdb's copy has only in-frame clones and lacks some. The sample holds about 1,900,000 clones; roughly 94% are singletons and the top ten take 0.95% to 1.5%. Source material: naive CD8+ T cells sorted from blood. These receptors were taken from a man aged 18 to 30 in good health. Each CDR3 is given with its conserved first and last residue. A D gene is named only where the DNA matches it firmly. Clone size is not always given. Where it is, it says once, few, many or a class for expanded clones.

clone_size	d_call	j_call	v_call	cdr3_nt	cdr3_aa
NA	TRBD2	TRBJ2-1	TRBV19	TGTGCCAGTAGCCGTCTTGGCGGGAGTAGGGATGAGCAGTTCTTC	CASSRLGGSRDEQFF
NA	TRBD1	TRBJ1-2	TRBV4-1	TGCGCCAGCAGCCAACAGGGACAGGGATTAAGTAGCTACACCTTC	CASSQQGQGLSSYTF
NA	NA	TRBJ2-3	TRBV7-9	TGTGCCAGCAGCTTAGGGCGACTCACAGATACGCAGTATTTT	CASSLGRLTDTQYF
NA	NA	TRBJ2-2	TRBV30	TGTGCCTGGAGTAGTTCACCCACCGGGGAGCTGTTTTTT	CAWSSSPTGELFF
NA	NA	TRBJ2-1	TRBV11-1	TGTGCCAGCAGCTTCATAGTGACCCGTGTCGATGAGCAGTTCTTC	CASSFIVTRVDEQFF
NA	NA	TRBJ2-3	TRBV7-9	TGTGCCAGCAGGCCAGTGCTGGACACAGATACGCAGTATTTT	CASRPVLDTDTQYF
NA	NA	TRBJ2-7	TRBV27	TGTGCCAGCAGTTTTTCTTCGGGGGAGGAGCCCTACGAGCAGTACTTC	CASSFSSGEEPYEQYF
NA	TRBD2	TRBJ2-5	TRBV7-6	TGTGCCAGCAGCTTAGTACGAGCGGGGGGCACTCAAGAGACCCAGTACTTC	CASSLVRAGGTQETQYF
NA	TRBD2	TRBJ2-1	TRBV5-1	TGCGCCAGCTTTGGGCTAGCGGATTCCTACAATGAGCAGTTCTTC	CASFGLADSYNEQFF
NA	NA	TRBJ1-2	TRBV29-1	TGCAGCGTTGTGGACAGCCAGGACTATGGCTACACCTTC	CSVVDSQDYGYTF
NA	NA	TRBJ1-1	TRBV7-9	TGTGCCAGCAGCTTAGGATCCCCTGAAGCTTTCTTT	CASSLGSPEAFF
NA	NA	TRBJ2-1	TRBV11-2	TGTGCCAGCAGCTTTAGGGACAAACCCTACAATGAGCAGTTCTTC	CASSFRDKPYNEQFF
NA	NA	TRBJ1-2	TRBV30	TGTGCCTGGAGACAAAGGGGTGGGGGCCGGACGAACTATGGCTACACCTTC	CAWRQRGGGRTNYGYTF
NA	TRBD1	TRBJ2-2	TRBV2	TGTGCCAGCAGTGAGGGGACAGTGAACACCGGGGAGCTGTTTTTT	CASSEGTVNTGELFF
NA	TRBD1	TRBJ2-3	TRBV10-1	TGCGCCAGCAGTCCCGGTATACAGGGGGAAACAGATACGCAGTATTTT	CASSPGIQGETDTQYF
NA	TRBD1	TRBJ2-1	TRBV7-8	TGTGCCAGCAGCTTAGCGGGACAGGGCAGCTCCTACAATGAGCAGTTCTTC	CASSLAGQGSSYNEQFF
NA	TRBD1	TRBJ2-7	TRBV4-1	TGCGCCAGCAGCCAGAGCCCGGGACAGGGTTACGAGCAGTACTTC	CASSQSPGQGYEQYF
NA	NA	TRBJ2-7	TRBV7-6	TGTGCCAGCAGCGCTGGTACCGGGCTGCCCTACGAGCAGTACTTC	CASSAGTGLPYEQYF
NA	NA	TRBJ1-1	TRBV14	TGTGCCAGCAGCCAAGATCCCAGGGAAGGAGAAGCTTTCTTT	CASSQDPREGEAFF
once	NA	TRBJ1-3	TRBV4-3	TGCGCCAGCAGCCAAGATCTGGGCATCGGCTCTGGAAACACCATATATTTT	CASSQDLGIGSGNTIYF
NA	TRBD2	TRBJ2-3	TRBV5-6	TGTGCCAGCAGCTCGGGACTAGCGAAAGATACGCAGTATTTT	CASSSGLAKDTQYF
once	NA	TRBJ1-6	TRBV5-1	TGCGCCAGCAGAAAACGGGGGAGGAGCTCCTATAATTCACCCCTCCACTTT	CASRKRGRSSYNSPLHF
few	NA	TRBJ1-1	TRBV20-1	TGCAGTGGTATATTGAACACTGAAGCTTTCTTT	CSGILNTEAFF
few	NA	TRBJ1-1	TRBV30	TGTGCCTGGAGTTCCCCGCTGAACACTGAAGCTTTCTTT	CAWSSPLNTEAFF
few	NA	TRBJ2-1	TRBV5-4	TGTGCCAGCAGCTTGGCCGGCAATGAGCAGTTCTTC	CASSLAGNEQFF
NA	TRBD2	TRBJ2-1	TRBV7-9	TGTGCCAGCAGCCAGACTAGCGGAGAGGGGAATGAGCAGTTCTTC	CASSQTSGEGNEQFF
NA	TRBD1	TRBJ2-3	TRBV11-2	TGTGCCAGCAGCTTAGGGGGACAGGTCGTAGATACGCAGTATTTT	CASSLGGQVVDTQYF